These 9 T cell receptor beta chains share one sample of origin, sequenced in a study of T cells after yellow fever vaccination. MiXCR, applied by TCRdb to the 5' RACE reads, yields one record per CDR3 protein. The sample includes a few hundred thousand distinct CDR3 sequences, about a sixth of them seen just once. The sequencing here drew on PBMCs, taken about 5 days after the first yellow fever vaccination. Source of these receptors: a man aged 18 to 29 who received the YFV17D yellow fever vaccine.

The chain employs TRBV5-1 and TRBJ1-5, with D maybe TRBD1 (5 bases). There are 15 residues in the CDR3. CDR1 SGHRS and CDR2 YFSETQ come from the germline V gene. Trimming shortened V by 4 bases and J by 5 bases, and 16 bases separated the two germline ends. The DNA for the CDR3 is TGCGCCAGCAGCCCCGGACAATGGTTAGATCAGCCCCAGCATTTT. It specifies CASSPGQWLDQPQHF.

The chain employs TRBV21-1 and TRBJ2-7; TRBD1 is taken as the D call from the table, unchecked against the DNA. TRBV21-1 is assigned pseudogene status. This CDR3 comprises 15 residues. CDR3 protein: CASSKSSGRGNEQYF. CDR3 in DNA: TGTGCCAGCAGCAAGAGCTCAGGACGGGGAAACGAGCAGTACTTC.

The chain has TRBV7-2 and TRBJ1-2, with D uncertain. The CDR3 length is 13 residues. Germline assignment: CDR1 SGHTA and CDR2 FQGNSA. V was clipped by 5 bases and J by 4 bases, with 11 bases between them. The CDR3 region has the DNA TGTGCCAGCAGCCCGGCGGGGAGCTATGGCTACACCTTC. It codes for CASSPAGSYGYTF.

This sequence joins TRBV6-2 or TRBV6-3 and TRBJ2-5; 7 bases fit TRBD1. The CDR3 extends over 13 amino acids. Per germline, CDR1 MNHEY and CDR2 SVGEGT. V gave up 8 bases and J gave up 4 bases; unmatched junction bases: 7. The CDR3 DNA reads as TGTGCCAGCGCATCGTACAGGGGAGAGACCCAGTACTTC. Encoded protein: CASASYRGETQYF.

In its sample, this clonotype was seen a few times. This sequence joins TRBV9 and TRBJ2-7; D remains unclear. CDR1 is SGDLS and CDR2 is YYNGEE in the germline V gene. V lost 0 bases and J 2 bases, leaving 9 bases between the germline ends. The length of the CDR3 is 14 residues. CDR3 in amino acids: CASSVEGSTYEQYF. The DNA of the CDR3 is TGTGCCAGCAGCGTAGAGGGATCTACCTACGAGCAGTACTTC.

This clonotype was seen more than once but under ten times. The V and J genes are TRBV25-1 and TRBJ2-7; D possibly uses TRBD1 or TRBD2 (5 bases each). V was trimmed by 1 base and J by 4 bases, leaving 11 bases between them. The CDR3 spans 14 residues. Germline CDR1 reads MGHDK; CDR2 reads SYGVNS. The CDR3 region has the DNA TGTGCCAGCAGTGAATTTGGGGGATTTTACGAGCAGTACTTC. Protein sequence: CASSEFGGFYEQYF.

The V and J genes are TRBV7-9 and TRBJ2-5; D uncertain. The germline gives CDR1 SEHNR, CDR2 FQNEAQ (reference sequence). The CDR3 runs to 14 residues. V was clipped by 2 bases and J by 5 bases, with 12 bases between them. CDR3: CASSLTMGRETQYF. CDR3 DNA: TGTGCCAGCAGCTTAACGATGGGTCGGGAGACCCAGTACTTC. Looking up the rest from reference TRBV7-9 and TRBJ2-5 gives the full variable domain: DTGVSQNPRHKITKRGQNVTFRCDPISEHNRLYWYRQTLGQGPEFLTYFQNEAQLEKSRLLSDRFSAERPKGSFSTLEIQRTEQGDSAMYLCASSLTMGRETQYFGPGTRLLVL.

This clonotype was seen more than once but under ten times. This chain joins TRBV7-2 and TRBJ2-7, with D possibly TRBD1 on 7 matching bases. CDR3 length equals 15 residues. Trimming removed 5 bases at V and 2 bases at J, with 16 bases between. The germline V gene encodes CDR1 SGHTA and CDR2 FQGNSA. CDR3 in amino acids: CASSTRGTETYEQYF. DNA of the CDR3: TGTGCCAGCAGCACTCGCGGGACAGAAACCTACGAGCAGTACTTC. Based on the CDR3 plus reference TRBV7-2 and TRBJ2-7, the full variable domain is GAGVSQSPSNKVTEKGKDVELRCDPISGHTALYWYRQSLGQGLEFLIYFQGNSAPDKSGLPSDRFSAERTGGSVSTLTIQRTQQEDSAVYLCASSTRGTETYEQYFGPGTRLTVT.

The chain joins TRBV3-1 to TRBJ2-3; D not certain. The germline V gene has CDR1 LGHDT and CDR2 YNNKEL (reference sequence). The CDR3 runs 11 residues. Trimming removed 2 bases at V and 6 bases at J, with 3 bases between. The CDR3 nucleotides read TGTGCCAGCAGCCAATACGATACGCAGTATTTT. It is translated as CASSQYDTQYF.